Sequencing of this TCR beta chain was carried out in a study of OX40 agonist ivuxolimab in advanced cancers. Study information: Partial responses occurred in Three dose-escalation patients, one with hepatocellular carcinoma and two with cutaneous melanoma. Regarding the study as a whole: Normalized expansion of T-cell clones was also low for some nonresponders.

Baseline, cycle 4 day 1, and cycle 7 day 1 were the blood sampling points. The V gene lost 10 bases and the J gene lost 5 bases, with 16 bases spanning the gap. This CDR3 spans 13 amino acids. The germline gives CDR1 ENHRY, CDR2 SYGVKD. As concerns this clone: What it binds is unknown.

Sequencing was performed with immunoSEQ multiplex PCR; in TCRdb, only in-frame clones are kept and a portion is missing. Of around 70,000 clones in the sample, 85% were seen once. This receptor was taken from an adult with an advanced solid tumor such as melanoma, head and neck, liver or kidney cancer. This chain links TRBV10-3 with TRBJ2-3; a possible D gene is TRBD2 (6 bases). The input for sequencing was CD4+ or CD8+ T cells sorted from blood, taken in a trial of the OX40 agonist ivuxolimab. The chain's CDR3 is CATTWRAGDTQYF. In DNA form, the CDR3 reads TGTGCCACCACCTGGAGGGCCGGAGATACGCAGTATTTT.